The T cell receptor (beta chain) under discussion was sequenced for a study of Ad26.COV2.S vaccination and SARS-CoV-2 variants. Study background: The vaccine Ad26.COV2.S was put into the muscle once, or twice with 56 days between.

The sample's treatment: 15 to 20 received Ad26.COV2.S at low or high dose, single or two shots; 5 received placebo; per-sample allocation not given. Repertoires come from day 63 after the first vaccine or placebo injection. Produced via immunoSEQ multiplex PCR; TCRdb's table is partial and in-frame only. The sample shows over 350,000 clones, 80% to 90% of them seen only once. Sequenced here: peripheral blood, sampled in a trial of Ad26.COV2.S vaccine versus placebo. This receptor was taken from a person between 18 and 65 years old who received the Ad26.COV2.S COVID-19 vaccine or a placebo.

CDR3 DNA: TGTGCCAGCAGTCAACCACGGGGTCAAGCTAATGAAAAACTGTTTTTT. Its translation: CASSQPRGQANEKLFF. V is TRBV25-1 and J is TRBJ1-4; no firm D call. The germline V and J ends were trimmed by 5 bases and 3 bases, with 16 bases remaining between them. CDR3 length: 16 residues. In germline, CDR1 is MGHDK, CDR2 SYGVNS.